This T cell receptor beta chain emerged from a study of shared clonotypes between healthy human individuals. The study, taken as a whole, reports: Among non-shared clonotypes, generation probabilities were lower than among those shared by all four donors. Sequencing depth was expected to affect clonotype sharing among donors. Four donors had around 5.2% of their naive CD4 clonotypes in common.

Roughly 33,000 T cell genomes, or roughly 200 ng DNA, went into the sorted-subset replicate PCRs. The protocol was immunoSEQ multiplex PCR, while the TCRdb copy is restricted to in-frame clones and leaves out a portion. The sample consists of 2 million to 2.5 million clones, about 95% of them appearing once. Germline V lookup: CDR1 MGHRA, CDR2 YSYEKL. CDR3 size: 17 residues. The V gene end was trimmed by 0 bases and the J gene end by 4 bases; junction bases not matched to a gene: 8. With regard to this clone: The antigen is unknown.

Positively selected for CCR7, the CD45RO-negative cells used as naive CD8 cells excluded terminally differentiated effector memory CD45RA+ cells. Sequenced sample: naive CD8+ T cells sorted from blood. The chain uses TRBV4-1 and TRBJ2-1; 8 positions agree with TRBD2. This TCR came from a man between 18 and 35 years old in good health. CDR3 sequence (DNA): TGCGCCAGCAGCCAAGATCATGCGGGAGGAGGGTACAATGAGCAGTTCTTC. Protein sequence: CASSQDHAGGGYNEQFF.